These 11 T cell receptor beta chains share one sample of origin, sequenced in a study of T cell responses to AZD1222 COVID-19 vaccine. Libraries were prepared by immunoSEQ multiplex PCR; TCRdb keeps only in-frame clonotypes and omits some of them. The table shows approximately 90,000 clones, with roughly nine tenths occurring only once. The sample in question was peripheral blood, obtained on day 0 of AZD1222 vaccination. The receptors derive from an adult in good health.

The chain employs TRBV6-5 and TRBJ2-2; weak D call: TRBD2 (5 bases). This CDR3 has 14 residues. Deletions cut 6 bases from V and 5 bases from J, with 13 bases between. CDR1 is MNHEY, CDR2 SVGAGI, per germline. The CDR3 nucleotides are TGTGCCAGCAGCTCTTGGAGGCCGACCGGGGAGCTGTTTTTT. Translation gives CASSSWRPTGELFF.

The chain uses TRBV19 and TRBJ2-7, with TRBD2 matching over 8 bases. Trimming cost V 4 bases and J 1 base; bases outside gene matches: 6. The CDR3 loop spans 15 amino acids. Germline CDR1 LNHDA, CDR2 SQIVND (reference sequence). CDR3 in DNA: TGTGCCAGTAGTAAAATTAGCGGGGCATCCTACGAGCAGTACTTC. Protein: CASSKISGASYEQYF.

This clone was detected only once. The J gene is TRBJ2-7, the V gene TRBV7-9; D uncertain. The CDR3 is 11 amino acids. Germline V gene data show CDR1 as SEHNR and CDR2 as FQNEAQ (reference sequence). Trimming took off 3 bases at V and 5 bases at J, with 5 bases between the two ends. The CDR3: CASSLGDEQYF. CDR3 in DNA: TGTGCCAGCAGCTTGGGTGACGAGCAGTACTTC. Together with reference TRBV7-9 and TRBJ2-7, the CDR3 gives the full variable domain: DTGVSQNPRHKITKRGQNVTFRCDPISEHNRLYWYRQTLGQGPEFLTYFQNEAQLEKSRLLSDRFSAERPKGSFSTLEIQRTEQGDSAMYLCASSLGDEQYFGPGTRLTVT.

The J gene is TRBJ2-2, the V gene TRBV6-5; 8 bases line up with TRBD1. Germline lookup yields CDR1 MNHEY and CDR2 SVGAGI. V shed 6 bases and J 0 bases; nucleotides not matched to a gene: 3. This CDR3 contains 15 residues. The CDR3 is CASRRGQANTGELFF. As DNA, the CDR3 is TGTGCCAGCAGGCGGGGACAGGCGAACACCGGGGAGCTGTTTTTT.

The chain links TRBV4-3 to TRBJ2-7, with D perhaps TRBD1 (7 bases). The CDR3 sequence is 16 residues long. The germline gives CDR1 LGHNA, CDR2 YSLEER. Trimming pared 2 bases from V and 2 bases from J, leaving 16 bases between. For the CDR3, the DNA is TGCGCCAGCAGCCAATCTAACAGGGGACTTACCTACGAGCAGTACTTC. Residues: CASSQSNRGLTYEQYF.

This clone was detected once. The chain carries TRBV5-4 and TRBJ2-6; 7 bases align to TRBD1. This CDR3 has 17 residues. Trimming at V came to 4 bases and at J to 0 bases, leaving 7 bases not matched to a gene. CDR1 is SGHNT, CDR2 YYREEE, per germline (reference sequence). In DNA, the CDR3 is TGTGCCAGCAGCCAGACAGGGAGCGGCTCTGGGGCCAACGTCCTGACTTTC. Protein product: CASSQTGSGSGANVLTF.

The rearrangement links TRBV11-2 to TRBJ2-1, with TRBD2 matching 12 bases. J was trimmed by 9 bases and V by 6 bases; bases with no gene match: 9. Germline V gene data show CDR1 as SGHAT and CDR2 as FQNNGV. This CDR3 has 15 residues. The CDR3 nucleotides read TGTGCCAGCAGGACACTAGCGGGGGGCCCTCTTGAGCAGTTCTTC. Translating it yields CASRTLAGGPLEQFF.

The chain joins TRBV7-3 to TRBJ1-1; D possibly corresponds to TRBD1 (5 bases). V lost 3 bases to trimming and J lost 3 bases, with 8 bases between them. CDR1 is SGHTA and CDR2 is FQGTGA in the germline V gene. This CDR3 has 13 amino acids. The CDR3 here is CASSFGADTEAFF. DNA of the CDR3: TGTGCCAGCAGCTTTGGGGCTGACACTGAAGCTTTCTTT.

The rearrangement links TRBV7-9 to TRBJ1-4; D uncertain. The CDR3 has 15 residues. Trimming removed 4 bases from V and 0 bases from J, with 9 bases in between. Germline V gene sequence: CDR1 SEHNR, CDR2 FQNEAQ (reference sequence). CDR3 sequence (DNA): TGTGCCAGCAGCTCAAGGGATTCAACTAATGAAAAACTGTTTTTT. As protein: CASSSRDSTNEKLFF.

The chain links TRBV4-1 to TRBJ2-5, with 11 bases that match TRBD1. V was pared by 1 base and J by 5 bases, with 9 bases of the junction left unmatched. Germline values: CDR1 MGHRA, CDR2 YSYEKL. This CDR3 region has 17 residues. CDR3 sequence: CASSQGKWTGGVETQYF. The CDR3 DNA sequence: TGCGCCAGCAGCCAAGGAAAATGGACAGGGGGCGTCGAGACCCAGTACTTC.

This clone has just one count. The chain has TRBV18 and TRBJ1-2, with a tentative D call TRBD1 (5 bases). Germline-derived CDR1 and CDR2 are KGHSH and LQKENI. This CDR3 spans 16 amino acids. Trimming pared 0 bases from V and 4 bases from J, leaving 15 bases between. DNA for the CDR3: TGTGCCAGCTCACCACCGGTAGTCGGGGGTAGCTATGGCTACACCTTC. As protein: CASSPPVVGGSYGYTF.